This T cell receptor (beta chain) is from a study of cytomegalovirus exposure and HLA in healthy donors listed by TCRdb under 2017. A note on the overall study: An earlier analysis of 550 to 700 of the donors reported approximately 290 Gb of sequence data and roughly 100 million unique TCR beta sequences from about 200 million T cells. The genetic ancestry cluster associated with self-reported Caucasian donors included 70% to 85% of the roughly 380 genotyped donors. Every discovery cohort repertoire had been produced on one sequencing platform. A separate validation cohort of 100 to 150 different subjects was used in addition to the approximately 700-subject first cohort. The T cell repertoires of several hundred subjects were profiled by immunosequencing and related to cytomegalovirus serostatus. Among several hundred genotyped donors of the cohort, an average of approximately 220,000 unique TCR beta nucleotide sequences was sequenced per donor, of which roughly 17% were non-productive. An early release covering 500 to 750 HLA-typed donors comprised roughly 300 gigabases of sequencing data and some 79 million unique TCR sequences. Donor age, sex, ethnicity and CMV serostatus were compiled together with the repertoire data. Rather than using new phenotypic data, the later analysis identified candidate immune exposures from TCR beta sequences and from how often those sequences occurred across donors. To study patterns of TCR occurrence, a later analysis re-analyzed previously published TCR beta repertoires from more than 550 donors and added high-resolution HLA genotyping. In a later genetic analysis, genome-wide SNP genotypes for about 60% of the 666 donors were used, and that subset was treated as a discovery cohort. The number of donors typed differed by locus, with about 629-630 for A, B, C, DRB1 and DQB1, over 500 for DQA1, 606 for DPA1, and approximately 470 for DPB1. Four or five DR-DQ haplotypes were handled as single units for association and clustering because linkage in the cohort was strong. Both class I and class II loci were covered by HLA typing, at four-digit resolution. The study aimed to test whether signatures of past pathogen exposure could be identified by cataloging public T cell receptors. In an earlier analysis of a few hundred of the donors, high-throughput TCR beta sequencing was used to judge whether each TCR beta V gene segment behaved as functional or pseudogenic. To predict cytomegalovirus infection status, the study brought together high-throughput TCR immunosequencing, statistical association of individual TCRs with disease status, and machine learning. Overall study results and their limits: V-gene and J-gene trimming of TCR beta chains was associated with a missense DCLRE1C variant in a later genetic analysis, and the association was replicated in an independent cohort. According to the authors, the approach could potentially be generalized to other disease states and immunological phenotypes. Only TCR beta chains were sequenced in this cohort, and the absence of alpha or paired-chain data limited detectable features. In an earlier analysis of 587 of the donors, most TCR beta V segments appeared in productive rearrangements about 87% or about 30% of the time, broadly matching IMGT annotations. HLA typing was unavailable for some donors at each locus, so association tests used only the typed subset. Compared with equally common non-associated chains, HLA-associated TCR beta chains in a later analysis were more clonally expanded and had lower generation probabilities. While some public TCRs were present in many individuals, most TCR sequences turned up only very rarely across donors. The earlier analysis of some 540 of the donors excluded 15 to 20 rarely observed V segments, including chromosome 9 orphons, because counts were too low. A further reported finding was that TCR beta sequences accurately predicted the HLA-A and HLA-B alleles for most subjects in the first cohort. The only immune exposure information available for the cohort was CMV serostatus. In both the original and validation cohorts, the classifier was reported to diagnose cytomegalovirus status with high specificity and sensitivity. According to a later genetic analysis, donors in an Asian-associated ancestry cluster had fewer N-insertions in productive TCRs than the roughly 700-donor mean. Some IMGT-functional V segments, including TRBV6-2 and TRBV6-3, could not be told apart with the 87-base-pair reads, so those segments were excluded. In a later analysis, most CMV-associated TCR beta chains were found to appear HLA-restricted, with HLA associations seemingly driven largely by CMV exposure. The presence/absence analyses assumed that sequencing depth was roughly uniform across donors, and that assumption may not be true. Specific HLA alleles were associated with 15,000 to 20,000 TCR beta sequences at a false discovery rate of 0.05 in a later analysis. Linkage disequilibrium might explain the correlated functional status among segregating V segments, but an unknown experimental factor could not be excluded. In a later analysis, several top co-occurrence clusters were reported to appear linked to parvovirus B19, influenza, CMV and Epstein-Barr virus. A later analysis found that TCR association rates varied across HLA loci, with DRB1 alleles showing the most associated TCRs and HLA-C alleles the fewest. Assigning TCR associations to individual alleles was difficult when HLA alleles, especially DR and DQ, strongly co-occurred. The sequencing pipeline was judged likely to have produced a cluster of highly shared sequence variants as a technical artifact. The study gave a list of 150 to 200 TCR beta chains associated with cytomegalovirus. In vitro tests confirmed that a few of the cytomegalovirus-associated TCR beta chains recognize cytomegalovirus antigens.

About this clone: Its recognized antigen is unknown. No much larger clone is present one base from it, and per-base qualities are unavailable.

Library prep was done by the immunoSEQ multiplex PCR assay. A mixture of 60 forward primers for TCR Vbeta segments and 13 reverse primers for TCR Jbeta segments was used in the multiplex PCR. The CDR3 region of rearranged TCR beta genes was amplified from genomic DNA with a multiplex PCR assay. The amplified TCR beta libraries were sequenced on the Illumina HiSeq System as 87-base-pair reads. In the original analysis: Across the 670 or so repertoires, a later analysis counted some 80 million unique TCR beta chains, 9.5 million to 12 million of which were shared by at least two donors. Raw reads were error-corrected and collapsed into unique sequences by a nearest-neighbor algorithm in which closely related sequences were merged to remove PCR and sequencing errors. V, D and J gene segments were assigned by aligning CDR3 sequences to IMGT reference sequences. For a sequence to be retained, at least a six-nucleotide match to both a V gene segment and a J gene segment was required. Rearrangements were called productive when the CDR3 lacked stop codons and stayed in frame with V and J; all others were non-productive. CDR3 was defined by IMGT convention, running from the second conserved V-encoded cysteine to the conserved J-encoded phenylalanine. In an earlier analysis of roughly 610 of the donors, sequences lacking an unambiguous match to a single V gene segment were excluded. In an earlier analysis of approximately 550 of the donors, V segments were called functional above 56.7% productive rearrangements and were called segregating when the between-donor standard deviation exceeded 5%. A statistical classification framework was built to diagnose cytomegalovirus status from the catalog of TCR beta chain sequences. V and J gene assignment, in a later analysis, came from comparing TCR nucleotide sequences with IMGT/GENE-DB human TR gene sequences. In a later analysis, CDR3 sequences and most-parsimonious VDJ recombination scenarios were assigned using the TCRdist pipeline. A later analysis defined each TCR beta chain by its CDR3 amino acid sequence plus V-gene family, and excluded reads lacking a unique V-gene family. A later analysis removed 592 highly shared, low-generation-probability nucleotide sequences to deal with suspected cross-contamination and a sequencing artifact. In a later analysis, a clonal expansion index for each public chain was calculated from normalized within-repertoire ranks of inferred template counts. In a later analysis, generation probabilities were computed with a VDJ recombination model fitted to out-of-frame rearrangements, and the resulting probabilities were checked against IGoR. Hypergeometric tests were used in a later analysis to score TCR-TCR, TCR-HLA and TCR-CMV co-occurrence, with a repertoire-size bias correction applied to the TCR pairs. A later analysis estimated false discovery rates by permuting HLA or CMV assignments 20 times. In a later analysis, co-occurring TCRs were grouped using DBSCAN, with TCRdist sequence similarity added in when clustering inside HLA-allele-positive subsets. Repertoires with fewer than 30,000 or more than 120,000 public chains were left out of co-occurrence clustering, as were a handful of repertoires with anomalous nucleotide sharing. In its TCRdb copy, this immuneACCESS table keeps in-frame sequences only and misses some clones. Where compared with another copy, unresolved V genes explain less than half of these, and the others have no known cause. The V and J calls and clone size come from that table; D and trimming were worked out from the DNA. This sample has fewer than 250,000 clones in its table, and more than 75% of those were observed once. The top ten clonotypes cover more than 0.35% of the sample.

The cohort was made up of 666 healthy bone marrow donors. All cohort members were sampled while nominally healthy, although unrecorded immune exposures were likely present. The donor tested CMV seropositive and was one of the 289 seropositive cohort members. A peripheral blood sample was provided by each donor, and peripheral blood mononuclear cells were used for TCR beta sequencing. The Qiagen DNeasy Blood Extraction Kit was used to extract genomic DNA from the blood cell samples. Measured from the cysteine to the phenylalanine, the CDR3 is 16 residues long. The read is trimmed to its CDR3 DNA, 48 bases read in frame from base 1. V loses 7 bases of germline sequence and J loses 0 bases, and the interval between the two ends is 16 bases. Per the germline V gene, SNHLY is the CDR1 and FYNNEI is the CDR2.

Source material: PBMCs. The sequence links TRBV2 to TRBJ2-1, and perhaps TRBD1 as D gene, on 6 matching bases. This sequence was found in a male donor in good health and CMV-seropositive. The CDR3 is CASTTQGASSYNEQFF. The nucleotide sequence is TGTGCCAGCACAACACAGGGCGCAAGCTCCTACAATGAGCAGTTCTTC.